This T cell receptor (beta chain) was recorded in a study of identical twins. Template switching introduced a universal primer site, and the cDNA bore unique molecular identifiers. TCRdb called the 5' RACE reads again in MiXCR, with one record for every CDR3 protein. The data hold 550,000 to 800,000 distinct CDR3 sequences, with around 7.5% observed a single time. This clonotype has ten or more counts. The V gene lost 4 bases and the J gene lost 0 bases, with 10 bases spanning the gap. The CDR3 extends over 14 amino acids. Germline V gene lookup returns CDR1 MNHEY and CDR2 SVGAGI. This sample was also put to use in a study of yellow fever vaccine responses in identical twins.

The TCR originated in a woman aged 18-29 years in good health. The sample was PBMCs. The chain uses TRBV6-5 and TRBJ2-7; D remains unclear. As DNA, the CDR3 is TGTGCCAGCAGTTTTGGTCAAGGCTCCTACGAGCAGTACTTC. Amino acid sequence: CASSFGQGSYEQYF.